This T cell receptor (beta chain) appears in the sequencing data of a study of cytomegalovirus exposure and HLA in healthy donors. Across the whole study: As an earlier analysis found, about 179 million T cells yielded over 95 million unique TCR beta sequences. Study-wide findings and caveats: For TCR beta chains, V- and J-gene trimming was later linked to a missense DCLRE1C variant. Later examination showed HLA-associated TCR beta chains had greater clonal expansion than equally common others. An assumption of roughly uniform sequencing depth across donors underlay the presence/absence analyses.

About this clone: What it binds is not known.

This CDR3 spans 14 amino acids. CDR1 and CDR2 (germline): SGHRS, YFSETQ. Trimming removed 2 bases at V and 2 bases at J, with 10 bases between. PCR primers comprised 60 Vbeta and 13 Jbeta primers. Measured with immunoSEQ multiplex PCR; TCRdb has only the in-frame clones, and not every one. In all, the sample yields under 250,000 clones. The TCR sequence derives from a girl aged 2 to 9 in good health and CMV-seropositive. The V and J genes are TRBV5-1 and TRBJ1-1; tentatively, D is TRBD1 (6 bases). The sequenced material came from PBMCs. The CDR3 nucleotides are TGCGCCAGCAGCTTTAAGGGGGAAAACACTGAAGCTTTCTTT. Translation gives CASSFKGENTEAFF.